A selection of T cell receptor beta chains follows, all from one sample in a study of T-cell reconstitution after alpha-beta-depleted transplantation in children. TCRdb redid the calling of the PCR reads with MiXCR, one entry per CDR3 protein. This repertoire shows roughly 90,000 distinct CDR3 sequences, about 12% found once; its top ten account for around 14%. Sequencing was performed on PBMCs from the stem cell graft donor, taken from the stem cell graft. These receptors all come from a human donor who donated a stem cell graft to a child with inherited bone marrow failure. CDR3s include the opening cysteine and the closing phenylalanine or tryptophan. The D gene is left open where the match is weak. The size field is filled for only some rows; it gives once, few, many or a size class.

size,V,J,length,D,CDR3,DNA
NA,TRBV5-1,TRBJ1-4,17,TRBD1,CASSLEVLGQAGEKLFF,TGCGCCAGCAGCTTGGAGGTTTTGGGACAGGCAGGTGAAAAACTGTTTTTT
many,TRBV20-1,TRBJ1-1,13,NA,CSALNIMNTEAFF,TGCAGTGCCTTAAACATCATGAACACTGAAGCTTTCTTT
many,TRBV10-3,TRBJ1-4,14,NA,CAISESSGGEKLFF,TGTGCCATCAGTGAGTCATCAGGAGGTGAAAAACTGTTTTTT
many,TRBV7-9,TRBJ2-7,14,NA,CASSLSGPPYEQYF,TGTGCCAGCAGCTTGTCAGGGCCACCCTACGAGCAGTACTTC
NA,TRBV19,TRBJ1-3,13,NA,CASSTTESNTIYF,TGTGCCAGTAGTACGACGGAAAGCAACACCATATATTTT
many,TRBV7-9,TRBJ2-1,13,NA,CASSLDGTSEQFF,TGTGCCAGCAGCTTAGACGGGACATCGGAGCAGTTCTTC
few,TRBV7-2,TRBJ1-2,12,NA,CASTQGTYGYTF,TGTGCCAGCACCCAGGGAACCTATGGCTACACCTTC
NA,TRBV11-2,TRBJ2-5,16,TRBD1,CASSLDPGGIGETQYF,TGTGCCAGCAGCTTAGATCCAGGGGGCATTGGAGAGACCCAGTACTTC
many,TRBV6-1,TRBJ2-7,14,NA,CASTIEGHLSEQYF,TGTGCCAGCACCATAGAGGGACACCTCTCTGAGCAGTACTTC
many,TRBV28,TRBJ2-1,17,TRBD2,CASSPTLYGTIMNEQFF,TGTGCCAGCAGTCCGACATTATACGGGACTATTATGAATGAGCAGTTCTTC
NA,TRBV4-1,TRBJ2-2,14,NA,CASSQGLNTGELFF,TGCGCCAGCAGCCAAGGTCTTAACACCGGGGAGCTGTTTTTT